This T cell receptor beta chain was recovered during a study of early T cells in non-severe SARS-CoV-2 infection. Looking at the study overall: Bulk RNA taken from unsorted whole blood was sequenced, leaving chains unpaired. Study results and limitations: The study's VDJdb matching favored anti-spike CD8 responses and missed private and CD4 specificities.

Unique molecular identifiers tagged individual cDNA molecules. TCRdb processed the 5' RACE reads anew with MiXCR; each CDR3 protein has one entry. The table shows around 80,000 distinct CDR3 sequences, with less than 11% occurring only once. The sample holds many counts of this clonotype. Its antigen is not known. CDR3 length equals 15 residues. The V end lost 5 bases, the J end lost 2 bases, and 15 bases lay between the germline ends. Sequences were derived from whole blood, sampled at baseline. The sequence came from an adult who was a healthcare worker with PCR-confirmed SARS-CoV-2 infection or an uninfected control (not recorded which). The chain carries TRBV12-3 or TRBV12-4 and TRBJ1-1; possible D gene TRBD1, 5 bases. The CDR3 protein is CASSATGATNTEAFF. The CDR3 DNA reads TGTGCCAGCAGTGCCACTGGGGCGACTAACACTGAAGCTTTCTTT.